This T cell receptor beta chain emerged from a study of spatial heterogeneity in lung cancer. For the study at large: Detection consistently captured more beta-chain sequences than alpha-chain sequences. Mean representation of each unique TCR and UMI combination in the raw reads exceeded nine occurrences.

Germline CDR1 reads SNHLY; CDR2 reads FYNNEI. The length of the CDR3 is 14 residues. J was trimmed by 2 bases and V by 7 bases; bases with no gene match: 7. Study-wide findings and caveats: Among tumor T cells, estimated coverage was about 7% for alpha chains and over 12% for beta chains. Mutation tallies in tumors tracked expanded intratumoral alpha and beta TCR counts.

Carried by each TCR cDNA molecule was a unique molecular identifier. Each CDR3 protein is one row after TCRdb ran MiXCR on the 5' RACE reads. The repertoire holds some 1,900 distinct CDR3 sequences, with about 1% as singletons. Judged by abundance, this clonotype is medium-sized (0.01 to 0.1%). What it binds is unknown. Time point: sample taken at primary tumor resection. The sequence derives from a male donor with early-stage non-small cell lung cancer. Sequenced here: lung tumor tissue, sampled at surgery. The chain carries TRBV2 and TRBJ2-5; 7 bases are shared with TRBD1. CDR3 amino acids: CASTPGTEQETQYF. The CDR3 nucleotides are TGTGCCAGCACCCCCGGGACAGAGCAAGAGACCCAGTACTTC.